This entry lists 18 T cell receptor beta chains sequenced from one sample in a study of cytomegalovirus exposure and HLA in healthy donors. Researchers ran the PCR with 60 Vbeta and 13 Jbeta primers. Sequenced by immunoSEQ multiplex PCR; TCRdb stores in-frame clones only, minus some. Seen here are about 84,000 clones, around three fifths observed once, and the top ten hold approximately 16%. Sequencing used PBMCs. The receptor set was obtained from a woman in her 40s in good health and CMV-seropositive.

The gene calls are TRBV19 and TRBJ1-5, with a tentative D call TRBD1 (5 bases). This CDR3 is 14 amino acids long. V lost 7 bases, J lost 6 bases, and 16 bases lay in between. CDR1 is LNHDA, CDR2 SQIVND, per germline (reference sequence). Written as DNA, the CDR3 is TGTGCCAGTACCACGACAGACGAACGTCAGCCCCAGCATTTT. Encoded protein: CASTTTDERQPQHF.

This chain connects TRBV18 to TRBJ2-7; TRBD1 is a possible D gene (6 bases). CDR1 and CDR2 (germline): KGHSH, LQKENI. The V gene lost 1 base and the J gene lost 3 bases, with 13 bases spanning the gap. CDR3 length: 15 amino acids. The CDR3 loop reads CASSPLRDRLYEQYF. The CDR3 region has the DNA TGTGCCAGCTCACCACTGCGAGACAGGCTCTACGAGCAGTACTTC.

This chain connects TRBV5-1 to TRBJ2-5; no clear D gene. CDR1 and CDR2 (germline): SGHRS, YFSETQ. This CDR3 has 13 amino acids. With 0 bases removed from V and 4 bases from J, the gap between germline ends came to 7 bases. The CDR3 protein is CASSLESSETQYF. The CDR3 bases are TGCGCCAGCAGCTTGGAAAGCTCAGAGACCCAGTACTTC. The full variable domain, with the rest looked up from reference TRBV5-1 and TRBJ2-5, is KAGVTQTPRYLIKTRGQQVTLSCSPISGHRSVSWYQQTPGQGLQFLFEYFSETQRNKGNFPGRFSGRQFSNSRSEMNVSTLELGDSALYLCASSLESSETQYFGPGTRLLVL.

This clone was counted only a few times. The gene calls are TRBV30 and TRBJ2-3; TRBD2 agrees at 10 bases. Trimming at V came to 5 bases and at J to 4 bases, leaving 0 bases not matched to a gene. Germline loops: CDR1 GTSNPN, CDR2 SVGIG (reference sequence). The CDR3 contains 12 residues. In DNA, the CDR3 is TGTGCCTGGCTAGCGGGGGCAGATACGCAGTATTTT. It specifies CAWLAGADTQYF.

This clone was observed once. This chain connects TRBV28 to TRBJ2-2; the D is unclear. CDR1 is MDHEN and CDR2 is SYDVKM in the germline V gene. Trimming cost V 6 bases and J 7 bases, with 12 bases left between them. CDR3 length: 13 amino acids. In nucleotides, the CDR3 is TGTGCCAGCAGCCGCTGGAGTGGCGGGGAGCTGTTTTTT. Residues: CASSRWSGGELFF.

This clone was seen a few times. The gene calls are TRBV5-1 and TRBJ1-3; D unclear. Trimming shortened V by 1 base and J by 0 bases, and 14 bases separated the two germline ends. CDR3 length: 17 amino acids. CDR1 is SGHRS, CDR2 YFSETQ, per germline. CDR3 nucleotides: TGCGCCAGCAGCTTGTCTGGCAGGCAAAGCTCTGGAAACACCATATATTTT. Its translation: CASSLSGRQSSGNTIYF.

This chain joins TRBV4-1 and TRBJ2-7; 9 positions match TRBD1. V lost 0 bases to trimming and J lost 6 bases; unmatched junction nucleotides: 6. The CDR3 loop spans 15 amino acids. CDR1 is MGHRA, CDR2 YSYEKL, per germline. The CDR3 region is CASSQEGTGRAEQYF. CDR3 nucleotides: TGCGCCAGCAGCCAAGAGGGGACAGGGCGGGCCGAGCAGTACTTC.

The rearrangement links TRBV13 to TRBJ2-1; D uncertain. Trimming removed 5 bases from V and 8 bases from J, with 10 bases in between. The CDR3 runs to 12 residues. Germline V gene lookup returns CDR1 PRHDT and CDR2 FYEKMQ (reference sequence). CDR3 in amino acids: CASSLYRDEQFF. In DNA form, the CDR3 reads TGTGCCAGCAGCCTATATCGTGATGAGCAGTTCTTC.

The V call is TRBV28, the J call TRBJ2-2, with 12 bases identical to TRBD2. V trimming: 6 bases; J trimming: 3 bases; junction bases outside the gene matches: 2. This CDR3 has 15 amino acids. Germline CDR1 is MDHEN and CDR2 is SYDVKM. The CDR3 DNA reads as TGTGCCAGCAGGACTAGCGGGAGCTACACCGGGGAGCTGTTTTTT. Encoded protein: CASRTSGSYTGELFF.

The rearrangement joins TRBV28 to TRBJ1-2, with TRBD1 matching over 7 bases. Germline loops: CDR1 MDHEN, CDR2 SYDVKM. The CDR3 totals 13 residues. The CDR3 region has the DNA TGTTCAACAAAGGCCAGGGGGGAATGGGGCTACACCTTC. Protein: CSTKARGEWGYTF.

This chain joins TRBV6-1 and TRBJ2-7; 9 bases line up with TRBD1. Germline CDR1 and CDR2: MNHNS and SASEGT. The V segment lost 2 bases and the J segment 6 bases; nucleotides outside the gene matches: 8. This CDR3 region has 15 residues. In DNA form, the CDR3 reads TGTGCCAGCAGTGAACCGGGACAGGGTCCCTCCGAGCAGTACTTC. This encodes CASSEPGQGPSEQYF.

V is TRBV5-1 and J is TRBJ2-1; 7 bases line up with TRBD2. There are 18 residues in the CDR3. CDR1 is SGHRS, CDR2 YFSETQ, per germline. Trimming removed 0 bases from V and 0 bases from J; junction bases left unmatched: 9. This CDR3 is CASSLAVGRGSSYNEQFF. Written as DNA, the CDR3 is TGCGCCAGCAGCTTGGCCGTGGGGCGGGGGAGCTCCTACAATGAGCAGTTCTTC.

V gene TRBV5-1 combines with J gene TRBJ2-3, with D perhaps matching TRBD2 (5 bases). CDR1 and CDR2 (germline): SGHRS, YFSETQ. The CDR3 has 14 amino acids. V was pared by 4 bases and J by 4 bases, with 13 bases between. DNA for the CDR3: TGCGCCAGCAGCCTGAGCGGACTCCCAGATACGCAGTATTTT. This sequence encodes CASSLSGLPDTQYF.

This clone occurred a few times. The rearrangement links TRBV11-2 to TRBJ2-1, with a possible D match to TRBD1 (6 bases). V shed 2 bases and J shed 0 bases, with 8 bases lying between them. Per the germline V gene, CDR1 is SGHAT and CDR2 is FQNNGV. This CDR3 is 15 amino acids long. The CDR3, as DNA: TGTGCCAGCAGCTTAATCAGGGGCTCCTACAATGAGCAGTTCTTC. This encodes CASSLIRGSYNEQFF.

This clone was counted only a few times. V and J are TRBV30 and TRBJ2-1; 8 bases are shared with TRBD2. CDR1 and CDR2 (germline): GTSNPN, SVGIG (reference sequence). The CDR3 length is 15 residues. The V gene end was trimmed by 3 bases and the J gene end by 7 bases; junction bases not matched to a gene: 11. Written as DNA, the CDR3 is TGTGCCTGGAGAGAACCGAGCGGGAGTGTTAATGAGCAGTTCTTC. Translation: CAWREPSGSVNEQFF.

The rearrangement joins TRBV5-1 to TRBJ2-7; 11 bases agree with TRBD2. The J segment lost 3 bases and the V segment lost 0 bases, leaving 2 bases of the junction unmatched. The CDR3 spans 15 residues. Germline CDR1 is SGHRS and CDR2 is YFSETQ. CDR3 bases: TGCGCCAGCAGCTTGGGACTAGCGGGAATCTACGAGCAGTACTTC. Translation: CASSLGLAGIYEQYF.

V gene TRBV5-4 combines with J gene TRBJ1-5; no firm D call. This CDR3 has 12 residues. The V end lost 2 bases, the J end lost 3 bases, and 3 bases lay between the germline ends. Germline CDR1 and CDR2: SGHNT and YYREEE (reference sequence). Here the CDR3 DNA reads TGTGCCAGCAGCTTCCACAATCAGCCCCAGCATTTT. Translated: CASSFHNQPQHF.

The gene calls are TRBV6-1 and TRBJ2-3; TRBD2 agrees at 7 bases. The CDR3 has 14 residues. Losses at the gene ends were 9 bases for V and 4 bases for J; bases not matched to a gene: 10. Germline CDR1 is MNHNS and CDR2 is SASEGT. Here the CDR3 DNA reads TGTGCCAGTGAAGCGGGAACGGTAGCAGATACGCAGTATTTT. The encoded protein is CASEAGTVADTQYF.